This TCR beta chain was sequenced during a study of blood T cell repertoires in COVID-19 (dated by TCRdb to about 2020). Notes on the research overall: Samples from collaborators originated in the United States, Italy and Spain and spanned both the acute and convalescent phases of COVID-19. The material from the prospective study consisted of cDNA or gDNA derived from T cells, B-cell-depleted T cells, or PBMCs. Subjects who had been exposed to COVID-19, were actively infected with it, or had recovered from it provided the deeply sampled blood TCRbeta repertoires that made up the dataset. The repertoires were made available in a free public database intended to serve as a resource for research on the immune response to SARS-CoV-2. Samples were obtained from the ongoing ImmuneRACE study (first 160 participants) and from 950 to 1,500 subjects provided by 6 global collaborators. A de-identified subject ID, COVID-19 status, age in years and sex were almost always included in the sample metadata. HLA class I and class II types, where available, came from metadata supplied by the sample provider rather than from assay-based typing.

Points the paper makes about the study in general: Clinical and demographic metadata were provided uncurated, with the amount varying by source and participant.

TCRbeta CDR3 regions were amplified from genomic DNA using the immunoSEQ Assay, a bias-controlled multiplex PCR. The original methods were these. The number of nucleated cells in each sample was estimated from the amplification of reference gene primers within the assay. To quantify the absolute abundance of each unique TCRbeta CDR3 rearrangement, sequence reads were collapsed and filtered. For each sample, productive Simpson clonality was calculated as the square root of Simpson's diversity index across productive rearrangements. TCRdb's version of the immuneACCESS table is confined to in-frame rearrangements and falls short of the full clone set. An unresolved V gene accounts for under half of the shortfall where checked; the remainder is of unknown origin. V, J and clone size are those of that table, while D and trimming were read from the DNA. The sample contains 250,000 to 350,000 clones, about 85% of them found a single time. The ten largest clones represent roughly 0.87% of the sample.

One collaborating source in Seattle enrolled patients during active infection and followed them longitudinally through the course of disease. Each collaborating institution followed its own protocols to collect whole blood in K2EDTA tubes. For TCRbeta analysis, collaborators shipped samples in one of three forms: frozen whole blood, isolated PBMCs, or DNA extracted from either of those sample types. Remarks on this clone: The antigen this receptor binds is unknown. Base qualities are not provided; no much larger clone lies one nucleotide away.

The CDR3 covers 15 residues, taking in both the cysteine and the phenylalanine. The DNA shown is the 45-base CDR3, in frame from base 1. The V and J ends are trimmed by 7 bases and 6 bases, leaving 19 bases between them. Taken from the germline V gene (reference sequence), the CDR1 and CDR2 loops are SGHNT and YYREEE. Sequencing was carried out using peripheral blood. The receptor's source is a human donor with COVID-19, enrolled during active disease. The donor label of this sample is uncertain. This chain joins TRBV5-4 to TRBJ2-2, with a weak D call of TRBD1 (6 bases match). In nucleotide form, the sequence is TGTGCCAGCGGCAACCCGACAGGATCGGCCGGGGAGCTGTTTTTT. Its protein is CASGNPTGSAGELFF.